This note documents a single T cell receptor beta chain sequence. What it binds is unknown. The data were taken from a study of beta chain features in type 1 diabetes. Study summary: All samples combined gave 90 million to 130 million sorted cells for examination.

The CDR3 has 16 amino acids. Per germline, CDR1 SQVTM and CDR2 ANQGSEA. V lost 5 bases, J lost 7 bases, and 24 bases lay in between. Each sorted population was over 98% pure. All of the isolated RNA was reverse transcribed, so expressed TCRB transcripts were sequenced. The table came from immunoSEQ multiplex PCR; TCRdb's copy has only in-frame clones and leaves some out. The repertoire holds approximately 120,000 clones, 30% to 40% seen once, with less than 0.08% in the top ten. Study-wide results and limits: Sequencing from cDNA could over-represent high-TCR-expressing cells.

The source material was stem cell memory CD4+ T cells from blood. This clonotype was obtained from a woman aged 18 to 35 in good health. V gene TRBV29-1 combines with J gene TRBJ2-1; perhaps TRBD2 as D (5 bases). The CDR3 coding sequence is TGCAGCGTTCAGCTGTTTTCCGCCGGGGTGACGAATGAGCAGTTCTTC. Its protein product is CSVQLFSAGVTNEQFF.